Below, one T cell receptor (beta chain) is given with its context. The antigen is unknown. 60 Vbeta and 13 Jbeta primers were used in PCR. Clones were read by immunoSEQ multiplex PCR, and TCRdb kept only the in-frame ones, dropping some. The sample comprises around 230,000 clones, about four fifths of which are singletons, and about 6.4% rests with the top ten. The data stem from a study of cytomegalovirus exposure and HLA in healthy donors. The wider study: A prior study identified 90 million to 120 million unique TCR beta sequences from roughly 170 million T cells. Study-level findings and limits: The authors later found HLA-associated TCR beta chains more clonally expanded than equally common others.

The CDR3 has 12 amino acids. CDR1 and CDR2 (germline): SGHTS, YDEGEE. Trimming cost V 4 bases and J 5 bases, with 9 bases left between them. Though nominally healthy at sampling, donors likely had unrecorded immune exposures. The J gene is TRBJ2-5, the V gene TRBV5-8; the D is unclear. The sequenced sample was PBMCs. This clonotype originated in a man aged 40-49 years in good health and CMV-seropositive. The CDR3 loop reads CASSRRMETQYF. CDR3 nucleotide sequence: TGTGCCAGCAGCCGCAGGATGGAGACCCAGTACTTC.